The sequence of this T cell receptor (beta chain) was determined in a study of blood T cell repertoires in COVID-19. Whole-study context: Material from acute and convalescent COVID-19 was sourced from the United States, Italy and Spain.

This study enrolled people aged 18 to 89 from roughly 24 US geographic areas. Participants were placed into cohorts based on the clinical history they reported. As processed by the authors: Nucleated cell number was recorded as an estimate derived from reference gene primer amplification. Repertoires were generated with immunoSEQ multiplex PCR, while TCRdb's copy carries only in-frame clones and drops some. V, J and clone size were drawn from that table, and D and trimming were deduced from the DNA. This table holds hundreds of thousands of clones, approximately 83% found once. The CDR3 totals 16 residues. V lost 3 bases to trimming and J lost 9 bases; unmatched junction nucleotides: 9. The germline CDR1 and CDR2 sequences are SGDLS and YYNGEE.

This chain uses TRBV9 with TRBJ2-2; 12 bases line up with TRBD1. Sequencing was performed on PBMCs or T cells enriched from blood (not recorded which). The receptor's source is a woman in her thirties or forties with acute COVID-19. As DNA, the CDR3 is TGTGCCAGCAGCGGAACCGGGACAGGGGGCTTTCGGGAGCTGTTTTTT. The encoded protein is CASSGTGTGGFRELFF.